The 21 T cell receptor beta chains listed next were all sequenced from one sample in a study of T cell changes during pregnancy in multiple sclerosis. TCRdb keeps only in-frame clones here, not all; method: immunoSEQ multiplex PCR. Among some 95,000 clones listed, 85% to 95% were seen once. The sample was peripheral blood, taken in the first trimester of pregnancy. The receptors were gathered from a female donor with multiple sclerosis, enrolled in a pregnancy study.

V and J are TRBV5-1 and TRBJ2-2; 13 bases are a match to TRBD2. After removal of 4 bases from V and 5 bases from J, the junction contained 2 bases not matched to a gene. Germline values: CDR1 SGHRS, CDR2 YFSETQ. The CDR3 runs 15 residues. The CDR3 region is CASSRTSGRTGELFF. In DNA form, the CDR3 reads TGCGCCAGCAGCCGGACTAGCGGGAGAACCGGGGAGCTGTTTTTT.

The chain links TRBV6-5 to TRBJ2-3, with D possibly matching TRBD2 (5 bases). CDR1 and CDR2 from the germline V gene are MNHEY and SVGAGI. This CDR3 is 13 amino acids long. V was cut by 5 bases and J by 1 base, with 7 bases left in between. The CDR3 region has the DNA TGTGCCAGCAGTCGGGATGGCACAGATACGCAGTATTTT. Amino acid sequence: CASSRDGTDTQYF.

DNA of the CDR3: TGTGCCAGCAGCTTGGCCCAAGCACATGGCTACACCTTC. This gives the protein CASSLAQAHGYTF. The rearrangement uses TRBV5-5 and TRBJ1-2; D ambiguous. V shed 0 bases and J shed 6 bases, with 9 bases lying between them. The germline CDR1 and CDR2 sequences are SGHKS and YYEKEE (reference sequence). This CDR3 region has 13 residues.

This CDR3 is CASSIWASGSDEQFF. CDR3 nucleotide sequence: TGTGCCAGCAGTATATGGGCTAGCGGGAGCGATGAGCAGTTCTTC. The gene calls are TRBV27 and TRBJ2-1; 10 bases fit TRBD2. Germline V gene data show CDR1 as MNHEY and CDR2 as SMNVEV (reference sequence). This CDR3 region has 15 residues. V gave up 5 bases and J gave up 8 bases; unmatched junction bases: 9.

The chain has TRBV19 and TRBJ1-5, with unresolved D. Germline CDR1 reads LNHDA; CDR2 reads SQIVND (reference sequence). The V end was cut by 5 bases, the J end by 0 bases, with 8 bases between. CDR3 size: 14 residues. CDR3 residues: CASSFDFSNQPQHF. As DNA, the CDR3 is TGTGCCAGTAGTTTCGACTTTAGCAATCAGCCCCAGCATTTT.

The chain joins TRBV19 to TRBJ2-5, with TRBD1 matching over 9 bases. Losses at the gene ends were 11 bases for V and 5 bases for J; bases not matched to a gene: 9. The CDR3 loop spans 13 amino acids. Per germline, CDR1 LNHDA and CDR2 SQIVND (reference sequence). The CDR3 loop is CAGATGGGETQYF. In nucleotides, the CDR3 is TGTGCCGGGGCAACAGGGGGCGGGGAGACCCAGTACTTC.

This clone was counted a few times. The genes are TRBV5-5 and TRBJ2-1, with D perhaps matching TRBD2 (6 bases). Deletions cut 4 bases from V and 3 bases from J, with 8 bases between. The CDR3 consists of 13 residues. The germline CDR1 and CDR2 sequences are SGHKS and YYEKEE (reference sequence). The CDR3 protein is CASSPGVYNEQFF. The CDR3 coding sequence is TGTGCCAGCAGCCCGGGAGTCTACAATGAGCAGTTCTTC.

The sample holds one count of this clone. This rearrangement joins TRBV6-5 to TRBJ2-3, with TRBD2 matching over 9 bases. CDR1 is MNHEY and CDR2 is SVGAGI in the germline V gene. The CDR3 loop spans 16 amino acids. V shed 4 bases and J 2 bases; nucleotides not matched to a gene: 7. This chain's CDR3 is CASSSLTSGYTDTQYF. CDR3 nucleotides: TGTGCCAGCAGTTCTCTGACTAGCGGCTACACAGATACGCAGTATTTT.

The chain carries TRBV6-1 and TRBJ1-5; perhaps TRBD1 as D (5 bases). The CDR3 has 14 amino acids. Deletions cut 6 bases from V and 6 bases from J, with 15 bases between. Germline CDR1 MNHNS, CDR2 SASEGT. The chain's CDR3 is CASRETGWGQPQHF. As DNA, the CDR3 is TGTGCCAGCAGAGAAACAGGTTGGGGTCAGCCCCAGCATTTT.

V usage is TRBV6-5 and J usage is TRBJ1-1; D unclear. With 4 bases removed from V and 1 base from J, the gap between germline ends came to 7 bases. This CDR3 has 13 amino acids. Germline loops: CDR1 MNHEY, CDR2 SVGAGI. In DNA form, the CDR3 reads TGTGCCAGCAGTTTGGTCGGGAACACTGAAGCTTTCTTT. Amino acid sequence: CASSLVGNTEAFF.

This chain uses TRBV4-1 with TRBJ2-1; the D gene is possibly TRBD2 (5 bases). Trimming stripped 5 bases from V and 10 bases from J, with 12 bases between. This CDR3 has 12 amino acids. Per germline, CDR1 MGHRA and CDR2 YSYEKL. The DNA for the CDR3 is TGCGCCAGCAGCGGAGGAACATGGGAGCAGTTCTTC. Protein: CASSGGTWEQFF.

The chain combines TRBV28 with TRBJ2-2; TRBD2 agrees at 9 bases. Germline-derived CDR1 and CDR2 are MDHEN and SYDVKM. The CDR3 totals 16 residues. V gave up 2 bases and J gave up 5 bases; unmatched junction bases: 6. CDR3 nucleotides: TGTGCCAGCAGTTTAAAGGGCGGGAGGGGTACCGGGGAGCTGTTTTTT. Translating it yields CASSLKGGRGTGELFF.

CDR3 DNA sequence: TGTGCCAGCAGTTCACCCGGGGGGCAGGGGACCCGTTCGGTGTTTTTT. Protein product: CASSSPGGQGTRSVFF. This chain links TRBV28 with TRBJ1-4; tentative D call: TRBD1 (6 bases). There are 16 residues in the CDR3. V lost 4 bases and J 15 bases, leaving 27 bases between the germline ends. Germline CDR1 reads MDHEN; CDR2 reads SYDVKM.

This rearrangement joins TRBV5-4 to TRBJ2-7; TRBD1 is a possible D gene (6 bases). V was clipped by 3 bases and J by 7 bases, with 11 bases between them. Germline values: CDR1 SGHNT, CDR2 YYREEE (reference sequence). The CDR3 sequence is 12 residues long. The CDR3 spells CASSSQGGEQYF. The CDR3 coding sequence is TGTGCCAGCAGCTCACAGGGTGGGGAGCAGTACTTC.

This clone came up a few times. This CDR3 reads CASSLVPGVTEAFF. In nucleotides, the CDR3 is TGTGCCAGCAGCTTAGTACCAGGGGTCACTGAAGCTTTCTTT. V is TRBV11-2 and J is TRBJ1-1; D might be TRBD1 (6 bases). Trimming removed 1 base from V and 4 bases from J, with 10 bases in between. The CDR3 consists of 14 residues. Germline lookup yields CDR1 SGHAT and CDR2 FQNNGV.

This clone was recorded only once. The CDR3 DNA follows: TGTGCCAGCAGCGCGAGGGAGGAGTTCACCTTC. Translated: CASSAREEFTF. This rearrangement joins TRBV9 to TRBJ1-2; D not resolved. Looked up from germline, CDR1 is SGDLS and CDR2 is YYNGEE. Trimming left V 3 bases short and J 13 bases short, with 13 bases between. This CDR3 has 11 amino acids.

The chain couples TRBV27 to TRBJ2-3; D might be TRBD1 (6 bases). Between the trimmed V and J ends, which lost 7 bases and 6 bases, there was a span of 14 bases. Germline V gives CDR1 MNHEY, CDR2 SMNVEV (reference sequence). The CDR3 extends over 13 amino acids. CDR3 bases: TGTGCCAGCACCAACAGGGCGTGGGATACGCAGTATTTT. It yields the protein CASTNRAWDTQYF.

The CDR3 loop is CASTTGGLINEKLFF. The CDR3 bases are TGTGCCAGCACCACTGGGGGACTGATAAATGAAAAACTGTTTTTT. The chain couples TRBV28 to TRBJ1-4; the D gene is possibly TRBD1 (5 bases). Germline CDR1 reads MDHEN; CDR2 reads SYDVKM. The CDR3 consists of 15 residues. V was shortened by 7 bases and J by 5 bases, with 17 bases between the two germline ends.

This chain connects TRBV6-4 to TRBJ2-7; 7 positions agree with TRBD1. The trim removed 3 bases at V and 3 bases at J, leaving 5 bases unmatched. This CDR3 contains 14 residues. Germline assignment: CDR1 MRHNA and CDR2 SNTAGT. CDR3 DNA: TGTGCCAGCAGTGAACCGACAGGGTTCTACGAGCAGTACTTC. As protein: CASSEPTGFYEQYF.

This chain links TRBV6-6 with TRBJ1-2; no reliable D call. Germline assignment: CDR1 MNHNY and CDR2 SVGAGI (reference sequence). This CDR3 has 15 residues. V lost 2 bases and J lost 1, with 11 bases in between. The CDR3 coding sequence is TGTGCCAGCAGTTACGGTACCGGAGGTAACTATGGCTACACCTTC. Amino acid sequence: CASSYGTGGNYGYTF.

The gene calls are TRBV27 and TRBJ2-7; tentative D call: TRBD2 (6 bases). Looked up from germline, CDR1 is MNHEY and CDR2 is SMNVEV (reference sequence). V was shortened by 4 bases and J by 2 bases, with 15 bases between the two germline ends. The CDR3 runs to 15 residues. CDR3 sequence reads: CASSSPSGLTYEQYF. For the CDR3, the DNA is TGTGCCAGCAGTTCTCCCAGCGGGTTGACCTACGAGCAGTACTTC.